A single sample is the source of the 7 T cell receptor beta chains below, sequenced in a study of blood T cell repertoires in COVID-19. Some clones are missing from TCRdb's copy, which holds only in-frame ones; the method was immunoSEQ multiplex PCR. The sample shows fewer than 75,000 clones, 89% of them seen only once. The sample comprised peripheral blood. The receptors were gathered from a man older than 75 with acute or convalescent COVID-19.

CDR3 nucleotides: TGTGCCAGCAGTGAAGCGAGGACAGGGGGGCATGAAAAACTGTTTTTT. This gives the protein CASSEARTGGHEKLFF. This chain connects TRBV2 to TRBJ1-4; 10 bases fit TRBD1. V lost 0 bases and J lost 6; bases outside the gene matches: 4. This CDR3 comprises 16 residues. Germline CDR1 is SNHLY and CDR2 is FYNNEI.

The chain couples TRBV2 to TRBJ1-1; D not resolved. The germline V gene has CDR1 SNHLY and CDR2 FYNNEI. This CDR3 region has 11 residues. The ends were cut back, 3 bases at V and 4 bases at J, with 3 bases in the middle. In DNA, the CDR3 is TGTGCCAGCAGTGACAGCACTGAAGCTTTCTTT. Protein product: CASSDSTEAFF.

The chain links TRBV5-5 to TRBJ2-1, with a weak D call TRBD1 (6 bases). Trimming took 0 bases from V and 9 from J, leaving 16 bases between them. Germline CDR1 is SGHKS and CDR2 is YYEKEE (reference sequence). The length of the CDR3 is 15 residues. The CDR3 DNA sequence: TGTGCCAGCAGCTTGGCAGAGGGGGTAGTGGGTGAGCAGTTCTTC. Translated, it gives CASSLAEGVVGEQFF.

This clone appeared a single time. CDR3 nucleotide sequence: TGCGCCAGCAGTGAGACGAACACGCGCACAGATACGCAGTATTTT. It translates to CASSETNTRTDTQYF. The chain carries TRBV10-1 and TRBJ2-3; D gene uncertain. V lost 2 bases and J 1 base, leaving 10 bases between the germline ends. The CDR3 covers 15 residues. CDR1 is WNHNN, CDR2 SYGVQD, per germline (reference sequence).

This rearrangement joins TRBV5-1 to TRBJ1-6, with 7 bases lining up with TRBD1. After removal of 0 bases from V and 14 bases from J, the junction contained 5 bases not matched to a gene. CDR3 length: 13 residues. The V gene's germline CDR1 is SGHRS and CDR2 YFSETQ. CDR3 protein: CASSLGQGATLHF. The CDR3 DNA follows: TGCGCCAGCAGCTTGGGACAGGGTGCGACCCTCCACTTT.

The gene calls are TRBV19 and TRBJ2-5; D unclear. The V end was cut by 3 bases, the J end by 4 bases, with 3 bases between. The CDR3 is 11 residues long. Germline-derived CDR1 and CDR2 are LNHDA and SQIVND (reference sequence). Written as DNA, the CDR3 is TGTGCCAGTAGTATCCGAGAGACCCAGTACTTC. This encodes CASSIRETQYF.

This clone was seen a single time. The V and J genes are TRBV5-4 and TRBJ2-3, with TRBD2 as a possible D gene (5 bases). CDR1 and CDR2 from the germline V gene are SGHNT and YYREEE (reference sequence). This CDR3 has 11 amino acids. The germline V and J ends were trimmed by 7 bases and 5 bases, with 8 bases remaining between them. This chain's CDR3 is CASHSGDTQYF. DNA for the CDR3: TGTGCCAGCCACAGCGGAGATACGCAGTATTTT.